These 25 T cell receptor beta chains originate from one sample sequenced in a study of cytomegalovirus exposure and HLA in healthy donors. This PCR relied on a set of 60 Vbeta primers and 13 Jbeta primers. The table came from immunoSEQ multiplex PCR; TCRdb's copy has only in-frame clones and leaves some out. This sample has about 170,000 clones, with roughly 88% found just once. Sequencing used PBMCs. All receptors come from a boy between 2 and 10 years old in good health and CMV-seronegative.

The table lists this clone with a count of one. The chain uses TRBV19 and TRBJ2-1, with 9 bases lining up with TRBD2. The germline V gene encodes CDR1 LNHDA and CDR2 SQIVND (reference sequence). This CDR3 is built from 18 residues. V shed 3 bases, J shed 6 bases, and the junction held 15 bases outside the gene matches. The CDR3: CASSMGSGGLFRVNEQFF. As DNA, the CDR3 is TGTGCCAGTAGTATGGGAAGCGGGGGGCTCTTTCGTGTCAATGAGCAGTTCTTC.

This chain links TRBV29-1 with TRBJ1-1; D gene ambiguous. Trimming stripped 4 bases from V and 0 bases from J, with 9 bases between. CDR1 SQVTM and CDR2 ANQGSEA come from the germline V gene. CDR3 length equals 13 residues. CDR3 nucleotide sequence: TGCAGCGTTGTCAGACTTATGAACACTGAAGCTTTCTTT. Translating it yields CSVVRLMNTEAFF. The full variable domain, rest sourced from reference TRBV29-1 and TRBJ1-1, is SAVISQKPSRDICQRGTSLTIQCQVDSQVTMMFWYRQQPGQSLTLIATANQGSEATYESGFVIDKFPISRPNLTFSTLTVSNMSPEDSSIYLCSVVRLMNTEAFFGQGTRLTVV.

This clone was detected only a few times. V gene TRBV30 combines with J gene TRBJ1-2; D may be TRBD1 (6 bases). CDR3 length: 19 residues. CDR1 and CDR2 (germline): GTSNPN, SVGIG (reference sequence). Trimming took off 0 bases at V and 6 bases at J, with 29 bases between the two ends. Here the CDR3 DNA reads TGTGCCTGGAGTGTACGTCCCCTCCTTAACAGGGTAGGGTCCCATGGCTACACCTTC. It codes for CAWSVRPLLNRVGSHGYTF.

The chain employs TRBV20-1 and TRBJ2-1; D is unresolved. Germline values: CDR1 DFQATT, CDR2 SNEGSKA (reference sequence). CDR3 size: 11 residues. Trimming cost V 3 bases and J 6 bases, with 6 bases left between them. The CDR3 sequence: CSASFGNEQFF. CDR3 sequence (DNA): TGCAGTGCTAGTTTCGGCAATGAGCAGTTCTTC.

The chain joins TRBV9 to TRBJ1-1, with D unresolved. There are 13 residues in the CDR3. The germline V gene has CDR1 SGDLS and CDR2 YYNGEE. V lost 0 bases and J 4 bases, leaving 7 bases between the germline ends. The CDR3 loop is CASSVEVATEAFF. CDR3 DNA sequence: TGTGCCAGCAGCGTAGAAGTGGCCACTGAAGCTTTCTTT.

This sequence joins TRBV9 and TRBJ2-1; TRBD2 might be the D (7 bases). CDR3 length: 14 amino acids. V gave up 1 base and J gave up 7 bases, with 12 bases separating them. Germline assignment: CDR1 SGDLS and CDR2 YYNGEE. In DNA, the CDR3 is TGTGCCAGCAGCGTAACGGGGGGCAGGAATGAGCAGTTCTTC. Protein sequence: CASSVTGGRNEQFF.

The sample holds one count of this clone. The V call is TRBV7-6, the J call TRBJ2-5; tentative D call: TRBD2 (6 bases). The CDR3 totals 13 residues. Per germline, CDR1 SGHVS and CDR2 FNYEAQ. Trimming removed 1 base from V and 5 bases from J, with 8 bases in between. Here the CDR3 reads CASSLGAGETQYF. In DNA form, the CDR3 reads TGTGCCAGCAGCTTAGGGGCGGGGGAGACCCAGTACTTC.

The gene calls are TRBV4-1 and TRBJ2-3; 14 bases map to TRBD2. Germline lookup yields CDR1 MGHRA and CDR2 YSYEKL. The CDR3 spans 18 residues. Losses at the gene ends were 5 bases for V and 3 bases for J; bases not matched to a gene: 10. The CDR3 loop reads CASSSPPGLAGETDTQYF. For the CDR3, the DNA is TGCGCCAGCAGCTCGCCCCCGGGACTAGCGGGAGAGACAGATACGCAGTATTTT.

The chain is built from TRBV9 and TRBJ1-3; D is unclear. V gave up 3 bases and J gave up 0 bases, with 16 bases separating them. The germline V gene encodes CDR1 SGDLS and CDR2 YYNGEE. There are 17 residues in the CDR3. CDR3 region: CASSAVVQEPSGNTIYF. The DNA for the CDR3 is TGTGCCAGCAGCGCCGTAGTTCAGGAACCCTCTGGAAACACCATATATTTT.

This clone appeared a few times. The chain uses TRBV18 and TRBJ2-3; D is undetermined. CDR1 is KGHSH, CDR2 LQKENI, per germline. Deletions cut 4 bases from V and 0 bases from J, with 8 bases between. CDR3 length: 14 residues. This CDR3 is CASSRLSSTDTQYF. The CDR3 region has the DNA TGTGCCAGCTCACGTCTTTCTAGCACAGATACGCAGTATTTT.

The genes are TRBV6-5 and TRBJ2-1; 9 nucleotides agree with TRBD2. The CDR3 is made up of 14 amino acids. The junction had 2 bases not matched to a gene; V was cut back by 3 bases and J by 5 bases. The germline V gene encodes CDR1 MNHEY and CDR2 SVGAGI. CDR3 protein: CASSYLAGHNEQFF. CDR3 DNA: TGTGCCAGCAGTTATCTAGCGGGACACAATGAGCAGTTCTTC.

The gene calls are TRBV11-2 and TRBJ2-7; D may be TRBD1 (5 bases). The CDR3 runs to 15 residues. Germline V gene data show CDR1 as SGHAT and CDR2 as FQNNGV. V was shortened by 4 bases and J by 5 bases, with 18 bases between the two germline ends. For the CDR3, the DNA is TGTGCCAGCAGCTGGGAACTTCGGTGGGGCCACGAGCAGTACTTC. Translation gives CASSWELRWGHEQYF.

The V call is TRBV19, the J call TRBJ1-5, with TRBD1 identical over 8 bases. Trimming cost V 6 bases and J 2 bases; bases outside gene matches: 9. Germline V gene sequence: CDR1 LNHDA, CDR2 SQIVND (reference sequence). The CDR3 spans 16 residues. CDR3 in DNA: TGTGCCAGTAGGGCTTTGGCAGGGGGCCGCAATCAGCCCCAGCATTTT. This codes for CASRALAGGRNQPQHF.

The chain employs TRBV11-1 and TRBJ2-7, with D possibly being TRBD1 (7 bases). With 5 bases removed from V and 7 bases from J, the gap between germline ends came to 15 bases. CDR3 size: 13 residues. Germline-derived CDR1 and CDR2 are SGHAT and FQDESV (reference sequence). CDR3 sequence: CASSTQTGREQYF. CDR3 sequence (DNA): TGTGCCAGCAGCACCCAGACAGGGAGGGAGCAGTACTTC.

V is TRBV6-1 and J is TRBJ2-7; 7 bases agree with TRBD2. CDR3 length: 15 residues. The ends lost 3 bases at V and 2 bases at J; junction bases unmatched: 7. CDR1 and CDR2 from the germline V gene are MNHNS and SASEGT. CDR3 nucleotides: TGTGCCAGCAGTGATGGGAGGGAGATCGCCTACGAGCAGTACGTC. This gives the protein CASSDGREIAYEQYV.

The chain has TRBV9 and TRBJ1-1, with 8 nucleotides matching TRBD1. The CDR3 loop spans 16 amino acids. Germline V gene sequence: CDR1 SGDLS, CDR2 YYNGEE. The V segment lost 3 bases and the J segment 1 base; nucleotides outside the gene matches: 8. The CDR3, as DNA: TGTGCCAGCAGCGGCGGACAGGGAAGAAGGAACACTGAAGCTTTCTTT. Residues: CASSGGQGRRNTEAFF.

The chain joins TRBV2 to TRBJ1-2; 8 nucleotides agree with TRBD1. The length of the CDR3 is 13 residues. Trimming at V came to 9 bases and at J to 4 bases, leaving 7 bases not matched to a gene. CDR1 SNHLY and CDR2 FYNNEI come from the germline V gene. The CDR3 sequence: CARGVGQGYGYTF. Here the CDR3 DNA reads TGTGCCAGAGGAGTCGGACAGGGCTATGGCTACACCTTC.

The rearrangement uses TRBV5-4 and TRBJ2-6; 8 bases match TRBD1. The length of the CDR3 is 17 residues. Germline trimming cut 1 base from V and 4 bases from J; bases unmatched to any gene: 7. CDR1 is SGHNT and CDR2 is YYREEE in the germline V gene (reference sequence). The CDR3 nucleotides are TGTGCCAGCAGCTTGAGGACAGGGCTATACGGGGCCAACGTCCTGACTTTC. Translating gives CASSLRTGLYGANVLTF.

The rearrangement uses TRBV7-3 and TRBJ1-1, with TRBD1 as a possible D gene (6 bases). Germline V lookup: CDR1 SGHTA, CDR2 FQGTGA. The V and J ends lost 5 bases and 9 bases respectively, with 16 bases between them. The CDR3 consists of 13 residues. CDR3 sequence: CASSLFGQKQAFF. The CDR3 DNA reads TGTGCCAGCAGCCTTTTCGGACAGAAACAAGCTTTCTTT.

This sequence joins TRBV7-9 and TRBJ1-2; D remains unclear. CDR3 length equals 18 residues. The V end lost 8 bases, the J end lost 3 bases, and 28 bases lay between the germline ends. Germline assignment: CDR1 SEHNR and CDR2 FQNEAQ (reference sequence). The CDR3 reads CASALGHTGGVSDYGYTF. CDR3 bases: TGTGCCAGCGCTCTAGGTCATACGGGTGGAGTTTCGGACTATGGCTACACCTTC. The variable domain in full, completed from reference TRBV7-9 and TRBJ1-2, reads DTGVSQNPRHKITKRGQNVTFRCDPISEHNRLYWYRQTLGQGPEFLTYFQNEAQLEKSRLLSDRFSAERPKGSFSTLEIQRTEQGDSAMYLCASALGHTGGVSDYGYTFGSGTRLTVV.

This clone has a single count. Other nucleotide sequences from this sample produce the same CDR3. The V call is TRBV18, the J call TRBJ1-1, with 8 bases that match TRBD1. The trim removed 4 bases at V and 5 bases at J, leaving 6 bases unmatched. Germline loops: CDR1 KGHSH, CDR2 LQKENI. CDR3 size: 14 residues. CDR3 sequence reads: CASSLGQGGTEAFF. The CDR3 DNA reads as TGTGCCAGCTCACTCGGACAGGGAGGGACTGAAGCTTTCTTT.

The rearrangement links TRBV4-1 to TRBJ2-2; the D is unclear. Germline V CDR1 and CDR2: MGHRA, YSYEKL. CDR3 length: 16 residues. Trimming took off 3 bases at V and 3 bases at J, with 14 bases between the two ends. Here the CDR3 reads CASSQGPSGDTGELFF. DNA for the CDR3: TGCGCCAGCAGCCAGGGTCCTTCTGGAGACACCGGGGAGCTGTTTTTT.

The V and J genes are TRBV19 and TRBJ1-1; D is ambiguous. The V gene lost 7 bases and the J gene lost 1 base, with 19 bases spanning the gap. CDR1 is LNHDA, CDR2 SQIVND, per germline (reference sequence). The CDR3 length is 16 residues. The DNA for the CDR3 is TGTGCCAGTACCTCCTCTTGGGGAGGAACGAACACTGAAGCTTTCTTT. Translating gives CASTSSWGGTNTEAFF.

With regard to this clone: At one boundary the junction diverges from the germline segment, which might be a read error. This chain uses TRBV30 with TRBJ1-3; tentative D call: TRBD1 (6 bases). Germline assignment: CDR1 GTSNPN and CDR2 SVGIG (reference sequence). This CDR3 region has 13 residues. The CDR3 nucleotides are TGTGCCGGGAGAGGGGGACCTGGAAACACCATATATTTT. This gives the protein CAGRGGPGNTIYF.

The V call is TRBV6-1, the J call TRBJ2-1, with a possible D match to TRBD2 (6 bases). V was shortened by 6 bases and J by 8 bases, with 11 bases between the two germline ends. This CDR3 has 12 residues. CDR1 is MNHNS, CDR2 SASEGT, per germline. The CDR3 spells CASRGGVDEQFF. Written as DNA, the CDR3 is TGTGCCAGCAGGGGCGGGGTGGATGAGCAGTTCTTC.